These 27 T cell receptor beta chains originate from one sample sequenced in a study of blood T cell repertoires in COVID-19. Clones were sequenced by immunoSEQ multiplex PCR, and TCRdb holds only the in-frame ones, with some missing. Of under 110,000 clones listed, 85% to 95% are singletons. The sequenced sample was peripheral blood. The receptors come from a middle-aged man with active COVID-19.

The V call is TRBV6-2 or TRBV6-3, the J call TRBJ2-1; D may be TRBD2 (6 bases). The CDR3 is 15 amino acids. V gave up 0 bases and J gave up 7 bases, with 13 bases separating them. Germline CDR1 and CDR2: MNHEY and SVGEGT. CDR3 amino acids: CASSYSREWGNEQFF. The CDR3 nucleotides are TGTGCCAGCAGTTACTCACGGGAGTGGGGGAATGAGCAGTTCTTC.

This clone is a singleton in its sample. The rearrangement uses TRBV10-2 and TRBJ2-1; 12 bases map to TRBD2. Germline V gene lookup returns CDR1 WSHSY and CDR2 SAAADI. The CDR3 covers 16 residues. V was clipped by 1 base and J by 2 bases; unmatched bases: 0. The CDR3 nucleotides read TGCGCCAGCAGTGAGTGGACTAGCGGGGCCTACAATGAGCAGTTCTTC. Amino acids: CASSEWTSGAYNEQFF.

The CDR3 reads CASSFSESTDTQYF. The CDR3 DNA is TGCGCCAGCAGCTTCAGCGAAAGCACAGATACGCAGTATTTT. V usage is TRBV5-1 and J usage is TRBJ2-3; D not resolved. V was shortened by 2 bases and J by 0 bases, with 7 bases between the two germline ends. Germline-derived CDR1 and CDR2 are SGHRS and YFSETQ. This CDR3 is 14 amino acids long.

This sequence joins TRBV7-9 and TRBJ2-3; 13 positions match TRBD2. CDR3 size: 15 residues. The V segment lost 3 bases and the J segment 6 bases; nucleotides outside the gene matches: 3. The germline V gene encodes CDR1 SEHNR and CDR2 FQNEAQ (reference sequence). The CDR3: CASSFTSGRDDTQYF. CDR3 coding DNA: TGTGCCAGCAGCTTCACTAGCGGGAGGGACGATACGCAGTATTTT. Full variable domain (remainder filled in from reference TRBV7-9 and TRBJ2-3): DTGVSQNPRHKITKRGQNVTFRCDPISEHNRLYWYRQTLGQGPEFLTYFQNEAQLEKSRLLSDRFSAERPKGSFSTLEIQRTEQGDSAMYLCASSFTSGRDDTQYFGPGTRLTVL.

The chain has TRBV28 and TRBJ2-1; 11 bases line up with TRBD2. Germline CDR1 is MDHEN and CDR2 is SYDVKM. J lost 7 bases, V lost 6 bases, and 11 bases had no gene match. The CDR3 contains 16 residues. Here the CDR3 reads CASSPTVAGGGNEQFF. CDR3 coding DNA: TGTGCCAGCAGCCCTACTGTAGCGGGAGGGGGGAATGAGCAGTTCTTC. Drawing the rest from reference TRBV28 and TRBJ2-1, the complete variable domain is DVKVTQSSRYLVKRTGEKVFLECVQDMDHENMFWYRQDPGLGLRLIYFSYDVKMKEKGDIPEGYSVSREKKERFSLILESASTNQTSMYLCASSPTVAGGGNEQFFGPGTRLTVL.

The V and J genes are TRBV9 and TRBJ2-1; TRBD2 might be the D (6 bases). The CDR3 is 15 amino acids. V was shortened by 0 bases and J by 3 bases, with 10 bases between the two germline ends. The germline V gene encodes CDR1 SGDLS and CDR2 YYNGEE. The CDR3 DNA reads TGTGCCAGCAGCGTAGGGGTAGCGGACTACAATGAGCAGTTCTTC. Its protein is CASSVGVADYNEQFF.

V is TRBV7-3 and J is TRBJ2-3, with 9 bases lining up with TRBD2. Looked up from germline, CDR1 is SGHTA and CDR2 is FQGTGA. Trimming cost V 5 bases and J 0 bases; bases outside gene matches: 3. The CDR3 runs to 15 residues. The DNA for the CDR3 is TGTGCCAGCAGCCCGACTAGCGGAAGCACAGATACGCAGTATTTT. Protein sequence: CASSPTSGSTDTQYF.

J is TRBJ1-2 and V is TRBV2, with a possible D match to TRBD1 (5 bases). Trimming took 3 bases from V and 6 from J, leaving 11 bases between them. Germline V gene lookup returns CDR1 SNHLY and CDR2 FYNNEI. There are 13 residues in the CDR3. The CDR3 is CASSEIQGHGYTF. DNA for the CDR3: TGTGCCAGCAGTGAGATCCAGGGCCATGGCTACACCTTC.

The gene calls are TRBV30 and TRBJ1-1, with a possible D match to TRBD1 (5 bases). Trimming pared 2 bases from V and 13 bases from J, leaving 14 bases between. The CDR3 sequence is 11 residues long. Germline assignment: CDR1 GTSNPN and CDR2 SVGIG (reference sequence). CDR3 bases: TGTGCCTGGAGTCCTACGAGAAGGGGTTTCTTT. Protein sequence: CAWSPTRRGFF.

This clone is a singleton in its sample. The chain recombines TRBV27 with TRBJ1-5, with 10 bases lining up with TRBD1. Germline CDR1 reads MNHEY; CDR2 reads SMNVEV (reference sequence). The length of the CDR3 is 17 residues. Germline trimming cut 5 bases from V and 0 bases from J; bases unmatched to any gene: 7. Here the CDR3 DNA reads TGTGCCAGCAGTGCCGGGACAGGGGTCTATAGCAATCAGCCCCAGCATTTT. Its translation is CASSAGTGVYSNQPQHF.

This clone occurred once. This chain links TRBV5-1 with TRBJ2-2; tentative D call: TRBD2 (5 bases). V was cut by 1 base and J by 6 bases, with 10 bases left in between. Germline V gives CDR1 SGHRS, CDR2 YFSETQ. The CDR3 has 14 residues. The chain's CDR3 is CASSLYQEAGELFF. The CDR3 region has the DNA TGCGCCAGCAGCTTGTACCAGGAGGCCGGGGAGCTGTTTTTT.

The genes are TRBV29-1 and TRBJ2-5; D ambiguous. This CDR3 comprises 11 residues. Trimming took off 7 bases at V and 5 bases at J, with 11 bases between the two ends. Germline loops: CDR1 SQVTM, CDR2 ANQGSEA. Here the CDR3 DNA reads TGCAGCGGAGAGGTCGGCGAGACCCAGTACTTC. Amino acids: CSGEVGETQYF.

This clone turned up a few times. The rearrangement uses TRBV28 and TRBJ2-7, with D tentatively TRBD2 (6 bases). V shed 3 bases and J shed 7 bases, with 19 bases lying between them. CDR3 length: 15 residues. Germline-derived CDR1 and CDR2 are MDHEN and SYDVKM. The CDR3 is CASSLGLRWVREQYF. In nucleotides, the CDR3 is TGTGCCAGCAGTTTGGGACTCCGTTGGGTCAGAGAGCAGTACTTC.

The rearrangement uses TRBV10-3 and TRBJ2-4; D may be TRBD1 (6 bases). Trimming left V 6 bases short and J 6 bases short, with 6 bases between. The V gene's germline CDR1 is ENHRY and CDR2 SYGVKD. CDR3 size: 11 residues. The CDR3 here is CAIRDRNIQYF. For the CDR3, the DNA is TGTGCCATCAGGGACAGAAACATTCAGTACTTC.

This clone has a handful of counts. DNA of the CDR3: TGTGCCAGCAGTCCTGGACTAGCGGGAGCCTACGAGCAGTACTTC. Translating gives CASSPGLAGAYEQYF. The chain couples TRBV4-2 to TRBJ2-7; 13 nucleotides match TRBD2. Germline loops: CDR1 LGHNA, CDR2 YNFKEQ. V lost 6 bases and J lost 2; bases outside the gene matches: 4. This CDR3 spans 15 amino acids.

The genes are TRBV27 and TRBJ2-2, with D possibly matching TRBD1 (5 bases). Germline CDR1 MNHEY, CDR2 SMNVEV (reference sequence). Between the trimmed V and J ends, which lost 2 bases and 1 base, there was a span of 11 bases. The CDR3 has 16 residues. The CDR3 DNA is TGTGCCAGCAGTTTAGGGGCAGCCCGGAACACCGGGGAGCTGTTTTTT. It specifies CASSLGAARNTGELFF.

J is TRBJ1-2 and V is TRBV19; a weak D match, TRBD1 (5 bases). The V gene's germline CDR1 is LNHDA and CDR2 SQIVND (reference sequence). The V gene lost 3 bases and the J gene lost 0 bases, with 11 bases spanning the gap. The CDR3 is 15 residues long. The CDR3 loop reads CASSMNRKANYGYTF. CDR3 bases: TGTGCCAGTAGTATGAACAGGAAAGCTAACTATGGCTACACCTTC.

The V call is TRBV5-4, the J call TRBJ2-1; the D is unclear. The CDR3 has 13 residues. Trimming removed 0 bases from V and 5 bases from J, with 6 bases in between. Germline V gene data show CDR1 as SGHNT and CDR2 as YYREEE (reference sequence). The CDR3 sequence is CASSLGLDNEQFF. The DNA for the CDR3 is TGTGCCAGCAGCTTGGGACTTGACAATGAGCAGTTCTTC.

This clone was observed once. The CDR3 loop is CASSRSGANVLTF. The DNA of the CDR3 is TGTGCCAGCAGTCGGTCTGGGGCCAACGTCCTGACTTTC. The genes are TRBV12-3 or TRBV12-4 and TRBJ2-6; no clear D gene. The V and J ends lost 5 bases and 1 base respectively, with 3 bases between them. The CDR3 consists of 13 residues.

The CDR3 nucleotides are TGTGCCAGCAGCTTAGAACAACAGAATACGCAGTATTTT. This encodes CASSLEQQNTQYF. This chain uses TRBV7-8 with TRBJ2-3; no definite D call. This CDR3 comprises 13 residues. CDR1 and CDR2 (germline): SGHVS, FQNEAQ. V shed 1 base and J shed 7 bases, with 9 bases lying between them.

This clone has a single count. The V call is TRBV7-9, the J call TRBJ1-5; unclear D gene. The ends were cut back, 5 bases at V and 1 base at J, with 12 bases in the middle. From germline, CDR1 is SEHNR and CDR2 FQNEAQ (reference sequence). The CDR3 runs 15 residues. In nucleotides, the CDR3 is TGTGCCAGCAGCCCGGGATACGGCAGCAATCAGCCCCAGCATTTT. This sequence encodes CASSPGYGSNQPQHF. Complete variable domain (other parts from reference TRBV7-9 and TRBJ1-5): DTGVSQNPRHKITKRGQNVTFRCDPISEHNRLYWYRQTLGQGPEFLTYFQNEAQLEKSRLLSDRFSAERPKGSFSTLEIQRTEQGDSAMYLCASSPGYGSNQPQHFGDGTRLSIL.

V and J are TRBV27 and TRBJ1-5, with D unresolved. This CDR3 has 15 amino acids. Per germline, CDR1 MNHEY and CDR2 SMNVEV (reference sequence). V lost 0 bases and J lost 7, with 13 bases in between. CDR3 region: CASSLSISGGQPQHF. CDR3 nucleotides: TGTGCCAGCAGTTTATCGATTTCGGGTGGGCAGCCCCAGCATTTT.

This chain connects TRBV3-1 (or the pseudogene TRBV3-2) to TRBJ1-2; no clear D gene. The germline V gene has CDR1 LGHDT and CDR2 YNNKEL (reference sequence). V lost 2 bases and J lost 8, with 12 bases in between. The CDR3 consists of 13 residues. The CDR3 coding sequence is TGTGCCAGCAGCCAACAAAGAGGGAACGGCTACACCTTC. Translating it yields CASSQQRGNGYTF.

V usage is TRBV14 and J usage is TRBJ2-6, with D perhaps matching TRBD1 (7 bases). From germline, CDR1 is SGHDN and CDR2 FVKESK. CDR3 length: 16 amino acids. V lost 2 bases and J 5 bases, leaving 13 bases between the germline ends. CDR3 protein: CASSQQAGGWANVLTF. CDR3 DNA sequence: TGTGCCAGCAGCCAACAAGCAGGGGGGTGGGCCAACGTCCTGACTTTC.

This chain joins TRBV5-1 and TRBJ1-1; D is ambiguous. Trimming took off 0 bases at V and 4 bases at J, with 13 bases between the two ends. The CDR3 is 15 amino acids. Germline CDR1 and CDR2: SGHRS and YFSETQ. CDR3 loop: CASSLDATEVTEAFF. Written as DNA, the CDR3 is TGCGCCAGCAGCTTGGATGCCACCGAGGTCACTGAAGCTTTCTTT.

The rearrangement uses TRBV10-2 and TRBJ1-2; TRBD1 agrees at 8 bases. The ends lost 0 bases at V and 0 bases at J; junction bases unmatched: 6. The germline V gene has CDR1 WSHSY and CDR2 SAAADI. CDR3 size: 17 residues. The CDR3 here is CASSESTGAPTNYGYTF. DNA for the CDR3: TGCGCCAGCAGTGAGTCGACAGGGGCCCCTACTAACTATGGCTACACCTTC.

In its sample, this clone was seen a few times. V gene TRBV10-3 combines with J gene TRBJ2-7; possible D gene TRBD1, 5 bases. Germline V lookup: CDR1 ENHRY, CDR2 SYGVKD. This CDR3 comprises 13 residues. V was shortened by 6 bases and J by 5 bases, with 14 bases between the two germline ends. The CDR3 region is CAISRRANHEQYF. In DNA form, the CDR3 reads TGTGCCATCAGCCGCAGGGCGAATCACGAGCAGTACTTC.